This T cell receptor beta chain emerged from a study of OX40 agonist ivuxolimab in advanced cancers. Overall study context: The treatment was a fully human IgG2 OX40 agonist, ivuxolimab. A partial response was reached by three patients: one with hepatocellular carcinoma and two with cutaneous melanoma.

V was clipped by 0 bases and J by 5 bases, with 18 bases between them. The CDR3 has 16 amino acids. Germline assignment: CDR1 SGHNT and CDR2 YYREEE (reference sequence). Generated by immunoSEQ multiplex PCR, the TCRdb table keeps only in-frame clones and is missing some. Of roughly 61,000 clones in the sample, over 80% are singletons; the top ten hold 1.9%. V usage is TRBV5-4 and J usage is TRBJ2-7, with a weak D call TRBD2 (6 bases). The clonotype originates from an adult with an advanced solid tumor such as melanoma, head and neck, liver or kidney cancer. Sequenced material: CD4+ or CD8+ T cells sorted from blood, taken in a trial of the OX40 agonist ivuxolimab. CDR3 nucleotides: TGTGCCAGCAGCTTGGGTGGGATAGGAGGGTCCCACGAGCAGTACTTC. Translated, it gives CASSLGGIGGSHEQYF.